This T cell receptor (beta chain) was sequenced for a study of blood T cell repertoires in COVID-19. Assay: immunoSEQ multiplex PCR; the TCRdb copy retains only in-frame clones and omits some. The sample includes a few hundred thousand clones, around 84% of them seen just once. Trimming pared 5 bases from V and 0 bases from J, leaving 14 bases between. Per germline, CDR1 MDHEN and CDR2 SYDVKM. The CDR3 consists of 16 residues. The chain employs TRBV28 and TRBJ1-3; a possible D gene is TRBD1 (5 bases). The sample consisted of PBMCs or T cells enriched from blood (not recorded which). This TCR came from a man aged 25 to 40 with acute COVID-19. Here the CDR3 reads CASSTQAPSSGNTIYF. DNA for the CDR3: TGTGCCAGCAGTACACAGGCGCCCAGCTCTGGAAACACCATATATTTT.